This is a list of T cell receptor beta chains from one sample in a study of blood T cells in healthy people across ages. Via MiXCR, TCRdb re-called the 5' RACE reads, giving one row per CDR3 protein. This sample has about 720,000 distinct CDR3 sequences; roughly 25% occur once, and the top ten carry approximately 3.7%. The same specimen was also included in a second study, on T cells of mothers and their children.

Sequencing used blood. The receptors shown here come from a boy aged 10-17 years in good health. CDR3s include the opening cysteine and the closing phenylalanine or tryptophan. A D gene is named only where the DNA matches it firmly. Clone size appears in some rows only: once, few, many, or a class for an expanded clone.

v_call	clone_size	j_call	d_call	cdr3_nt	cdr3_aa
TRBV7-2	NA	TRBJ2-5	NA	TGTGCCAGCAGCTTAGAAGGGGGGCTCGGGGAGCAGTACTTC	CASSLEGGLGEQYF
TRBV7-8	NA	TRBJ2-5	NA	TGTGCCAGCAGCTTAGTGGTGGCTGATCCGAAGCATAAAGGAGAGACCCAGTACTTC	CASSLVVADPKHKGETQYF
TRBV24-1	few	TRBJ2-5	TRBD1	TGTGCCACCAGTGAAGGGACAGGCCAAGAGACCCAGTACTTC	CATSEGTGQETQYF
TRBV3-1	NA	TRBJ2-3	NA	TGTGCCAGCAGCCAGTATGGTCGACGAAGGAGGGATACGCAGTATTTT	CASSQYGRRRRDTQYF
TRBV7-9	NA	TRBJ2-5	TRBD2	TGTGCCAGCAGCCTACACGGACTAGCTCCAGAGACCCAGTACTTC	CASSLHGLAPETQYF
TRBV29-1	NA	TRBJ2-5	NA	TGCAGCGTGGCCCACCAGGGGGGGGAGACCCAGTACTTC	CSVAHQGGETQYF
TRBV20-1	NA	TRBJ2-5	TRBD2	TGCAGTGCGCCAACACCGGGACTAGCGCAAGAGACCCAGTACTTC	CSAPTPGLAQETQYF
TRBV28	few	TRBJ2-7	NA	TGTGCCAGCAGTTTAGGGGGCAGGGGTACCTACGAGCAGTACTTC	CASSLGGRGTYEQYF
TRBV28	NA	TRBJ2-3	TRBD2	TGTGCCAGCAGTTTAAAGACTAGCGGGAGGGGGAATACGCAGTATTTT	CASSLKTSGRGNTQYF
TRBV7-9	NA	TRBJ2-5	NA	TGTGCCAGCAGTCACCCTCTCGGGCTAGCTCTAGAGACCCAGTACTTC	CASSHPLGLALETQYF
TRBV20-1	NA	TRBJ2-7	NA	TGCAGTGCTAGAGATTTTAAGGACCCTACTAGGACCTACGAGCAGTACTTC	CSARDFKDPTRTYEQYF
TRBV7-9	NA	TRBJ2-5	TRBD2	TGTGCCAGCAGCTTCGGGACTAGCGGGGCCGAGACCCAGTACTTC	CASSFGTSGAETQYF
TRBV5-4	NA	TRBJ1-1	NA	TGTGCCAGCAGCTTGAGGGGGGGAGAAGCTTTCTTT	CASSLRGGEAFF
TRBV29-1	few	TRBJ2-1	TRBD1	TGCAGCGTTACCGGGACAGCCTGGGAGCAGTTCTTC	CSVTGTAWEQFF
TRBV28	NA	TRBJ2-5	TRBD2	TGTGCCAGCAGCCCAGACGGACTAGCGGGAGTTTTGGGAGAGACCCAGTACTTC	CASSPDGLAGVLGETQYF
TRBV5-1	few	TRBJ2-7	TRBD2	TGCGCCAGCAGCGGTAGCGGGAGTGTCGACGAGCAGTACTTC	CASSGSGSVDEQYF
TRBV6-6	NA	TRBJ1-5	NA	TGTGCCAGTACAGGGCGGAATTATAGCAATCAGCCCCAGCATTTT	CASTGRNYSNQPQHF
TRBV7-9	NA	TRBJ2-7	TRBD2	TGTGCCGGGGGAGGGGACGAGCAGTACTTC	CAGGGDEQYF
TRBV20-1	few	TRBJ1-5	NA	TGCAGTGCTAGAGATTCAAAAACAGGGATCAATCAGCCCCAGCATTTT	CSARDSKTGINQPQHF
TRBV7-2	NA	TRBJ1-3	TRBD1	TGTGCCAGCAGCTTAGTGGGACAGGCTGGAAACACCATATATTTT	CASSLVGQAGNTIYF
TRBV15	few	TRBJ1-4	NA	TGTGCCATTTCAGGGCGGGTGAATGAAAAACTGTTTTTT	CAISGRVNEKLFF
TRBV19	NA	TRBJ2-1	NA	TGTGCCAGTAGTAAAAGACTAATTGCCTCCTACAATGAGCAGTTCTTC	CASSKRLIASYNEQFF
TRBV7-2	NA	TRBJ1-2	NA	TGTGCCAGCAGCTTAGTGACGGACCAGCCGAATGGCTACACCTTC	CASSLVTDQPNGYTF
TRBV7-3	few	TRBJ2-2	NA	TGTGCCAGCAGCCGAAGCGGGTACAACACCGGGGAGCTGTTTTTT	CASSRSGYNTGELFF